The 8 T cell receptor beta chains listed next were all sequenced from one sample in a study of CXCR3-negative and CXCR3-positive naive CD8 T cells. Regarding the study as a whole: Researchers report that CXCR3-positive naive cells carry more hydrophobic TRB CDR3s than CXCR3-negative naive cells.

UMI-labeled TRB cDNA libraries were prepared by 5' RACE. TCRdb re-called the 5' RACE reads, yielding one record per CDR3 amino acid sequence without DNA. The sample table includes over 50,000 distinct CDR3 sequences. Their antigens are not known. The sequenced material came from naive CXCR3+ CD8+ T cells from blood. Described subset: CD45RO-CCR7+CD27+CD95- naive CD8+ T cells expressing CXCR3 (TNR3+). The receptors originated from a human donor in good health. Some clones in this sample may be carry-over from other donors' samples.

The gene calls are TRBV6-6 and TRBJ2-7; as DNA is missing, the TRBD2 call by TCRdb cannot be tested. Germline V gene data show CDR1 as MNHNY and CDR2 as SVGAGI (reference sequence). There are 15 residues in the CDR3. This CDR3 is CASSSTSLWGYEQYF.

CDR3: CASSQDFLAGETGELFF. J is TRBJ2-2 and V is TRBV4-3; the D call from TCRdb, TRBD2, cannot be confirmed without DNA. The CDR3 contains 17 residues. Germline V gene sequence: CDR1 LGHNA, CDR2 YSLEER.

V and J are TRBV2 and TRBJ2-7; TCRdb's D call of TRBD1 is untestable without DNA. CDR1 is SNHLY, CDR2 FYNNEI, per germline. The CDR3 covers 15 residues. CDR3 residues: CASSEEDRDSYEQYF.

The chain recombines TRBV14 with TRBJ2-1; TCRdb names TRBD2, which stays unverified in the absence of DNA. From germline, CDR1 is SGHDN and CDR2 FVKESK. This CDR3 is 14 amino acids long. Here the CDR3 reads CASSHNSGYNEQFF.

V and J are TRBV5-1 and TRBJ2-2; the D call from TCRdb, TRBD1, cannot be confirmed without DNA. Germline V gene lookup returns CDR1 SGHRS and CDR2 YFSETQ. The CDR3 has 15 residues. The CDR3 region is CASSSMDRNTGELFF.

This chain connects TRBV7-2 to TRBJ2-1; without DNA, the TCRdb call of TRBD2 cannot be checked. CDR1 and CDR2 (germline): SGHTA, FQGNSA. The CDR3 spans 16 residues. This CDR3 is CASSLILAGTYNEQFF.

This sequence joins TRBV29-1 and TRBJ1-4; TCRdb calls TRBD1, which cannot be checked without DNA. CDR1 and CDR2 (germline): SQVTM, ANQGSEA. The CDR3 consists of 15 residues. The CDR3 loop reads CSVDLDRGDNEKLFF.

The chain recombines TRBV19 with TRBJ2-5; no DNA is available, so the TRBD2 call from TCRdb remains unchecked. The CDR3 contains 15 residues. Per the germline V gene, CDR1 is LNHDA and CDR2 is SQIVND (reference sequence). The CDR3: CASSAELAPQETQYF.